This T cell receptor (beta chain) is drawn from a study of cytomegalovirus exposure and HLA in healthy donors. General study findings and limits: Overall, some 160 TCR beta chains were annotated as cytomegalovirus-associated.

About this clone: Its antigen is not known.

A multiplex PCR was run with 60 Vbeta primers and 13 Jbeta primers. Some clones are missing from TCRdb's copy, which holds only in-frame ones; the method was immunoSEQ multiplex PCR. The repertoire has 95,000 to 150,000 clones, around 75% of them found once; the top ten carry around 8.5%. The TCR originated in a woman between 45 and 60 years old in good health and CMV-seropositive. The sample was PBMCs.

CDR3: CASSSDRTGELASTEAFF. The CDR3, as DNA: TGTGCCAGCAGCTCCGATAGGACAGGGGAACTCGCGAGTACTGAAGCTTTCTTT. The gene calls are TRBV5-5 and TRBJ1-1, with TRBD1 matching over 9 bases. The V gene end was trimmed by 3 bases and the J gene end by 5 bases; junction bases not matched to a gene: 17. The CDR3 length is 18 residues. The germline CDR1 and CDR2 sequences are SGHKS and YYEKEE (reference sequence). Variable domain in full (rest from reference TRBV5-5 and TRBJ1-1): DAGVTQSPTHLIKTRGQQVTLRCSPISGHKSVSWYQQVLGQGPQFIFQYYEKEERGRGNFPDRFSARQFPNYSSELNVNALLLGDSALYLCASSSDRTGELASTEAFFGQGTRLTVV.